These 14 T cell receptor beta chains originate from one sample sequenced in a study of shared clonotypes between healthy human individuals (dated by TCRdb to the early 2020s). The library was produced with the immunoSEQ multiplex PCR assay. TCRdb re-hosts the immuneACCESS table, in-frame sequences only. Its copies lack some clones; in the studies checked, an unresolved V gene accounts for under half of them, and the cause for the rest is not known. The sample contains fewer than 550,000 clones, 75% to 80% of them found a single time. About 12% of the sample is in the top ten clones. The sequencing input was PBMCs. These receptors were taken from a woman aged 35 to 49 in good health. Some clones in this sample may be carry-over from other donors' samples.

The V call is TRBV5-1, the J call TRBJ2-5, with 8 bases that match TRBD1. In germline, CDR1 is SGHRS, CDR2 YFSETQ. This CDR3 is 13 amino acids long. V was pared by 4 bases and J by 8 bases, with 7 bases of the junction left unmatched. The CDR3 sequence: CASSVQGGATQYF. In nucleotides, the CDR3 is TGCGCCAGCAGCGTACAGGGGGGAGCAACCCAGTACTTC.

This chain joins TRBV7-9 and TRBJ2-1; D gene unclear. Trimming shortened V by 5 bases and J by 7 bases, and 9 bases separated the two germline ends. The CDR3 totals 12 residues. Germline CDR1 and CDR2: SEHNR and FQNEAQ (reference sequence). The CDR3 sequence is CASSPSRNEQFF. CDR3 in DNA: TGTGCCAGCAGCCCTAGTCGTAATGAGCAGTTCTTC.

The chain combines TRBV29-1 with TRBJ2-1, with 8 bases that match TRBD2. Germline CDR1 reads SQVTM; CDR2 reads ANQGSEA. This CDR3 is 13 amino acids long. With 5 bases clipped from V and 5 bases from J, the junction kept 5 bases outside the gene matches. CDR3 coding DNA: TGCAGCGTTAGTACTAGCGGCAACAATGAGCAGTTCTTC. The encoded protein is CSVSTSGNNEQFF.

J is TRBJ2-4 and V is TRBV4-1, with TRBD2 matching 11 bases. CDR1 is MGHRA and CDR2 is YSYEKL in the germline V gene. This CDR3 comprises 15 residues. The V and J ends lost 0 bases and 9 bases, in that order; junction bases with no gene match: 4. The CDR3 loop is CASSQEGTSGSIQYF. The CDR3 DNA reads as TGCGCCAGCAGCCAAGAGGGGACTAGCGGTAGCATTCAGTACTTC.

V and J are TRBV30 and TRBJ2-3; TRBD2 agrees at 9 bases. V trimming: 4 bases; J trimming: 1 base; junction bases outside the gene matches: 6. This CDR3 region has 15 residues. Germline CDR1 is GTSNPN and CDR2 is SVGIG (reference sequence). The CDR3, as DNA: TGTGCCTGGAACCTGGGACTAGCTGGCACAGATACGCAGTATTTT. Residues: CAWNLGLAGTDTQYF. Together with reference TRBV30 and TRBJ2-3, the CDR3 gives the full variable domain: SQTIHQWPATLVQPVGSPLSLECTVEGTSNPNLYWYRQAAGRGLQLLFYSVGIGQISSEVPQNLSASRPQDRQFILSSKKLLLSDSGFYLCAWNLGLAGTDTQYFGPGTRLTVL.

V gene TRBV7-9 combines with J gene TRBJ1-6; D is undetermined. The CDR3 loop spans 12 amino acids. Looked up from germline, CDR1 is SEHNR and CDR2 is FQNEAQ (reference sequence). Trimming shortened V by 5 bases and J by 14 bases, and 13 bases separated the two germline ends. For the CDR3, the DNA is TGTGCCAGCAGCCCGGGCCCTTTGGCCCTCCACTTT. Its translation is CASSPGPLALHF.

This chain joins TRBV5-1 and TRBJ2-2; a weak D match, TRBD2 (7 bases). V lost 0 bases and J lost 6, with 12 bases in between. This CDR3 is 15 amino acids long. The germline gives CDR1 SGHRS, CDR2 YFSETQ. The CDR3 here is CASSLALGGPGELFF. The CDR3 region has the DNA TGCGCCAGCAGCTTGGCCCTCGGGGGGCCCGGGGAGCTGTTTTTT.

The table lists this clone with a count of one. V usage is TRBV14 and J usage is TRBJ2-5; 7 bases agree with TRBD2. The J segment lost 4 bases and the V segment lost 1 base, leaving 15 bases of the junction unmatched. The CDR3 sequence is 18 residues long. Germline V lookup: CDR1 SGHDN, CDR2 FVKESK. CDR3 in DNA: TGTGCCAGCAGCCAAGGGACTAGTTCTTGGCAGGTCGGAGAGACCCAGTACTTC. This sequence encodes CASSQGTSSWQVGETQYF.

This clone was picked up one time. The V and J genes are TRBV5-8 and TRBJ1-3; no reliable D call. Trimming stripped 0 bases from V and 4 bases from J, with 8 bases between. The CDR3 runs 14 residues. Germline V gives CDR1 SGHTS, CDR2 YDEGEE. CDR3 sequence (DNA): TGTGCCAGCAGCTTGGGACATCGGGGAAACACCATATATTTT. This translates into CASSLGHRGNTIYF.

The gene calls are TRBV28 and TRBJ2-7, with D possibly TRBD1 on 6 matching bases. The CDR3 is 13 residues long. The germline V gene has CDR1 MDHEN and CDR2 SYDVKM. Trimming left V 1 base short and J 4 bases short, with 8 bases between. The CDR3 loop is CASSLLQGYEQYF. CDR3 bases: TGTGCCAGCAGTTTATTACAGGGTTACGAGCAGTACTTC. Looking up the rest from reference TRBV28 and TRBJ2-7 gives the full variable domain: DVKVTQSSRYLVKRTGEKVFLECVQDMDHENMFWYRQDPGLGLRLIYFSYDVKMKEKGDIPEGYSVSREKKERFSLILESASTNQTSMYLCASSLLQGYEQYFGPGTRLTVT.

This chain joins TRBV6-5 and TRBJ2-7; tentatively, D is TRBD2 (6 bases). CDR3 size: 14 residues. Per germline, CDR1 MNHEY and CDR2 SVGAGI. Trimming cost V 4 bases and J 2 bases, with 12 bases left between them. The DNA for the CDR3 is TGTGCCAGCAGTTCCCCCGGGGGTACCTACGAGCAGTACTTC. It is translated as CASSSPGGTYEQYF.

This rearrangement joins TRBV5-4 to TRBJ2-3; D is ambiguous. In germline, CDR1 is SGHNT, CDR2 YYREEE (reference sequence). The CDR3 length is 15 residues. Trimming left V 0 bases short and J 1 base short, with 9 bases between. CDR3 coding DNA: TGTGCCAGCAGCTTGGCTGTTGCGGGCACAGATACGCAGTATTTT. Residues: CASSLAVAGTDTQYF.

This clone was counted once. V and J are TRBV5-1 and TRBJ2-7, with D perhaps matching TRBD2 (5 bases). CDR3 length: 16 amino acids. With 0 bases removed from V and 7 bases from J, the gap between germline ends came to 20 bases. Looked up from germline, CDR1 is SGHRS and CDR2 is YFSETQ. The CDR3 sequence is CASSLDSGVALGEQYF. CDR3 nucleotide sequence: TGCGCCAGCAGCTTGGACAGCGGAGTAGCCCTGGGGGAGCAGTACTTC.

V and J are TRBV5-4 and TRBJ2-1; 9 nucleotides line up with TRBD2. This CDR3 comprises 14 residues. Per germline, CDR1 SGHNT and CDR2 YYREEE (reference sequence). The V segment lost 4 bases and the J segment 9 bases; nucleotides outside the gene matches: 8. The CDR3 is CASSQGGLASEQFF. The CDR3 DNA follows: TGTGCCAGCAGCCAGGGCGGACTAGCGAGTGAGCAGTTCTTC.